These 14 T cell receptor beta chains share one sample of origin, sequenced in a study of cytomegalovirus exposure and HLA in healthy donors. PCR employed 60 Vbeta and 13 Jbeta primers. Using immunoSEQ multiplex PCR, the repertoire was profiled, and TCRdb retains in-frame clones only, with some absent. Of 150,000 or so clones in the sample, approximately 71% were seen once. The sample consisted of PBMCs. These receptors originate from a man in his late teens or twenties in good health and CMV-seropositive.

The chain recombines TRBV6-4 with TRBJ1-2; D is ambiguous. V was trimmed by 3 bases and J by 2 bases, leaving 22 bases between them. CDR1 MRHNA and CDR2 SNTAGT come from the germline V gene. The CDR3 consists of 18 residues. CDR3 region: CASSDGARDSSGNYGYTF. In DNA form, the CDR3 reads TGTGCCAGCAGTGATGGCGCCCGTGATTCCTCAGGAAACTATGGCTACACCTTC.

Here the CDR3 reads CASSTWTGVSEAFF. The CDR3 nucleotides are TGTGCCAGTAGTACCTGGACAGGGGTTAGTGAAGCTTTCTTT. The chain recombines TRBV19 with TRBJ1-1; 9 bases match TRBD1. This CDR3 is built from 14 residues. Looked up from germline, CDR1 is LNHDA and CDR2 is SQIVND (reference sequence). Losses at the gene ends were 4 bases for V and 7 bases for J; bases not matched to a gene: 7.

The chain employs TRBV6-6 and TRBJ2-7; D is perhaps TRBD1 (6 bases). In germline, CDR1 is MNHNY, CDR2 SVGAGI (reference sequence). The ends were cut back, 2 bases at V and 2 bases at J, with 10 bases in the middle. The CDR3 totals 14 residues. The CDR3 sequence is CASSYGQPTYEQYF. CDR3 nucleotides: TGTGCCAGCAGTTACGGACAGCCGACCTACGAGCAGTACTTC.

V is TRBV7-7 and J is TRBJ2-2; 7 bases agree with TRBD1. Germline V lookup: CDR1 SSHAT, CDR2 FNYEAQ (reference sequence). With V trimmed by 1 base and J by 6 bases, 8 bases remained unmatched. The CDR3 contains 16 residues. The CDR3 bases are TGTGCCAGCAGCTTAGGTGCTACAGGGGCAGCCGGGGAGCTGTTTTTT. It encodes CASSLGATGAAGELFF.

This sequence joins TRBV10-3 and TRBJ2-5; 14 bases align to TRBD2. With 6 bases clipped from V and 2 bases from J, the junction kept 14 bases outside the gene matches. Germline V gene sequence: CDR1 ENHRY, CDR2 SYGVKD. The CDR3 is 19 amino acids. CDR3 nucleotide sequence: TGTGCCATCAGCCGGAGAATAGGGACTAGCGGGGGACGGCAAGAGACCCAGTACTTC. This sequence encodes CAISRRIGTSGGRQETQYF.

This chain joins TRBV6-1 and TRBJ1-5, with D unresolved. The germline gives CDR1 MNHNS, CDR2 SASEGT. This CDR3 spans 13 amino acids. V gave up 4 bases and J gave up 9 bases, with 13 bases separating them. The CDR3 loop is CASSGRGARPQHF. The CDR3 nucleotides read TGTGCCAGCAGTGGGCGGGGAGCTCGGCCCCAGCATTTT.

The chain links TRBV27 to TRBJ1-6, with a tentative D call TRBD1 (5 bases). The CDR3 covers 15 residues. V shed 5 bases and J shed 9 bases, with 17 bases lying between them. Germline CDR1 and CDR2: MNHEY and SMNVEV (reference sequence). CDR3 DNA sequence: TGTGCCAGCAGTCTCGACCCGGGGGTGGGTTCACCCCTCCACTTT. Its protein is CASSLDPGVGSPLHF.

For this clone: The junction shows a germline mismatch at one end, possibly a read error. The chain joins TRBV6-6 to TRBJ2-1; tentative D call: TRBD2 (5 bases). The germline CDR1 and CDR2 sequences are MNHNY and SVGAGI (reference sequence). The CDR3 totals 16 residues. CDR3: CARSRATDYSYNEQFF. In DNA form, the CDR3 reads TGTGCCCGCAGCCGAGCCACAGACTACTCCTACAATGAGCAGTTCTTC.

The chain uses TRBV10-2 and TRBJ2-7, with no clear D. Trimming took off 3 bases at V and 0 bases at J, with 3 bases between the two ends. CDR3 length: 12 residues. CDR1 and CDR2 from the germline V gene are WSHSY and SAAADI. CDR3 in amino acids: CASSDYSYEQYF. CDR3 nucleotides: TGCGCCAGCAGTGACTACTCCTACGAGCAGTACTTC.

The chain is built from TRBV29-1 and TRBJ2-5; 12 bases map to TRBD2. V trimming: 5 bases; J trimming: 13 bases; junction bases outside the gene matches: 8. The CDR3 runs 12 residues. Germline CDR1 is SQVTM and CDR2 is ANQGSEA. Written as DNA, the CDR3 is TGCAGCGTTCAAGGACTAGCGGGATTCTCGTACTTC. Protein: CSVQGLAGFSYF.

J is TRBJ2-1 and V is TRBV2; 8 bases are shared with TRBD2. V dropped 10 bases and J dropped 0; count of bases not matched to a gene: 5. This CDR3 has 14 amino acids. Germline V lookup: CDR1 SNHLY, CDR2 FYNNEI. For the CDR3, the DNA is TGTGCCACAGAAACTAGCGGCTCCTACAATGAGCAGTTCTTC. It specifies CATETSGSYNEQFF.

Remarks on this clone: Other nucleotide sequences in the sample specify the same CDR3. The J gene is TRBJ1-1, the V gene TRBV27; D remains ambiguous. V was pared by 2 bases and J by 2 bases, with 6 bases between. Germline CDR1 MNHEY, CDR2 SMNVEV (reference sequence). This CDR3 has 13 residues. The CDR3 bases are TGTGCCAGCAGTTTAAGCCGAAACACTGAAGCTTTCTTT. Its protein is CASSLSRNTEAFF.

This rearrangement joins TRBV30 to TRBJ2-2; 7 nucleotides line up with TRBD1. V was pared by 4 bases and J by 6 bases, with 2 bases of the junction left unmatched. The CDR3 has 12 amino acids. Germline assignment: CDR1 GTSNPN and CDR2 SVGIG (reference sequence). CDR3 DNA: TGTGCCTGGAACAGGGGACCCGGGGAGCTGTTTTTT. Translating it yields CAWNRGPGELFF.

This chain links TRBV25-1 with TRBJ2-7; 8 bases agree with TRBD1. The CDR3 loop spans 15 amino acids. V was clipped by 3 bases and J by 5 bases; unmatched bases: 9. The germline gives CDR1 MGHDK, CDR2 SYGVNS. The CDR3 nucleotides read TGTGCCAGCAGTGATGACGCCAGGGGGCCTAACGAGCAGTACTTC. This translates into CASSDDARGPNEQYF.